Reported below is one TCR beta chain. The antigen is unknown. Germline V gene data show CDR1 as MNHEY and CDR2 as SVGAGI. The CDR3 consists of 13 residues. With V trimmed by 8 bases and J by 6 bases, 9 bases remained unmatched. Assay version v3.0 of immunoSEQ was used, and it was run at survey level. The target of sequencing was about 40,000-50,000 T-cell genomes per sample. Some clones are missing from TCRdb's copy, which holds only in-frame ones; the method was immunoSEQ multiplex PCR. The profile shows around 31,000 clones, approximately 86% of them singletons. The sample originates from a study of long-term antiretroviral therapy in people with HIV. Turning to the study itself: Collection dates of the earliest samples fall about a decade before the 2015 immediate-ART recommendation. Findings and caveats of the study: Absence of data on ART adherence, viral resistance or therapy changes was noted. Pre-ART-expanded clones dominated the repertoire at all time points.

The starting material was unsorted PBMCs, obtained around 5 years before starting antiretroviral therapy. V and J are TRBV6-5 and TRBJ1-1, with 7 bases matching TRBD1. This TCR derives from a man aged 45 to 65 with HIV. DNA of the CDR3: TGTGCCAGCGGGAGACAGGGACCCGCTGAAGCTTTCTTT. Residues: CASGRQGPAEAFF.